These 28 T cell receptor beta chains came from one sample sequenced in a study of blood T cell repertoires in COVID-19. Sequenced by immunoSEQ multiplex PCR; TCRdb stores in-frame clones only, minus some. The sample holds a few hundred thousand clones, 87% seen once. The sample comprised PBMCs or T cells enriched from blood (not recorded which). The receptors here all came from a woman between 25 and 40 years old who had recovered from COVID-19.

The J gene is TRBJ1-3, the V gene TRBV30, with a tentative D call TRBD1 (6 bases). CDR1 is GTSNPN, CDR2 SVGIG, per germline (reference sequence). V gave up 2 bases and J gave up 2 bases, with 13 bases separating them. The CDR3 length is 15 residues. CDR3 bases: TGTGCCTGGAGTATGGGCAGGGACACTGGAAACACCATATATTTT. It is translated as CAWSMGRDTGNTIYF.

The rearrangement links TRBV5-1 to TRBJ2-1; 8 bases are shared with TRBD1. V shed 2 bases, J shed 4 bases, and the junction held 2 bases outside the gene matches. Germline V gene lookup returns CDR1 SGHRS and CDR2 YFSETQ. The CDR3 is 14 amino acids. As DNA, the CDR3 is TGCGCCAGCAGCTTCGGACAGGGATACAATGAGCAGTTCTTC. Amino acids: CASSFGQGYNEQFF.

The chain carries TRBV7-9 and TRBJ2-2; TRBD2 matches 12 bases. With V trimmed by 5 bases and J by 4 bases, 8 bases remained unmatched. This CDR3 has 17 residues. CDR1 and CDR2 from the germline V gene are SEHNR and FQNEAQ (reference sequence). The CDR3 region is CASSPGLAGLLTGELFF. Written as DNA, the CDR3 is TGTGCCAGCAGCCCGGGACTAGCGGGTCTCCTCACCGGGGAGCTGTTTTTT.

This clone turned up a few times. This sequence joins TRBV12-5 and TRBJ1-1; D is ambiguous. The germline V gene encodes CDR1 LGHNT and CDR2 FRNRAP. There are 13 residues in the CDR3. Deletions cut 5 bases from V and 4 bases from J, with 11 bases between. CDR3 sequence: CASGQNGITEAFF. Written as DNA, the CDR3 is TGTGCTAGTGGTCAGAACGGGATCACTGAAGCTTTCTTT.

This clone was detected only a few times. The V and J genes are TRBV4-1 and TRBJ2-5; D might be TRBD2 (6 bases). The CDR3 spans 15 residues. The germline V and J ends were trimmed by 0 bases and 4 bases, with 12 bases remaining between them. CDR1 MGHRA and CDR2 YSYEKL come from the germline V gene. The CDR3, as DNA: TGCGCCAGCAGCCAAGATGGGGGGACCCCAGAGACCCAGTACTTC. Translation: CASSQDGGTPETQYF.

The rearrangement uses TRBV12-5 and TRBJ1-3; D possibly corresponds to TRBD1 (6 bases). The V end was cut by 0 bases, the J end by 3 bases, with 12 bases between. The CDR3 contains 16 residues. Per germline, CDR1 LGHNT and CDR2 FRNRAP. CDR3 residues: CASGLVTGGFGNTIYF. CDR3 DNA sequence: TGTGCTAGTGGTTTGGTAACTGGGGGCTTTGGAAACACCATATATTTT.

In nucleotides, the CDR3 is TGTGCCAGCAGCCCCCGGGGTAGCGGGGGGTGGGGTGAGCAGTTCTTC. The encoded protein is CASSPRGSGGWGEQFF. The chain has TRBV7-2 and TRBJ2-1; the match to TRBD2 covers 10 bases. CDR3 size: 16 residues. Germline CDR1 is SGHTA and CDR2 is FQGNSA. The J segment lost 9 bases and the V segment lost 5 bases, leaving 13 bases of the junction unmatched.

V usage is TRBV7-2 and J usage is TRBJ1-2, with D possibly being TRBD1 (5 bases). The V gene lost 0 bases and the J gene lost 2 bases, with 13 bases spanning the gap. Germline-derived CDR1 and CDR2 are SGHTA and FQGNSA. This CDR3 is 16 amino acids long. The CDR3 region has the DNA TGTGCCAGCAGCTTAGCTGTTGGGGCATGGAACTATGGCTACACCTTC. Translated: CASSLAVGAWNYGYTF.

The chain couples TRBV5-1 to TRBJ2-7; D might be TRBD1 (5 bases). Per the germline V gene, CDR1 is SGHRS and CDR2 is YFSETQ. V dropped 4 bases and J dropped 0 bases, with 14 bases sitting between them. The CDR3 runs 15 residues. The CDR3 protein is CASSARTPSSYEQYF. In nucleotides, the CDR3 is TGCGCCAGCAGCGCACGGACACCGAGCTCCTACGAGCAGTACTTC.

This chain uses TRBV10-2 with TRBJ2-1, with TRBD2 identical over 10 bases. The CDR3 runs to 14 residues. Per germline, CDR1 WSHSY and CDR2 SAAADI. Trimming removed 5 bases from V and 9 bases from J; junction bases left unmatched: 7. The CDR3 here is CASSSGGALREQFF. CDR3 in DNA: TGCGCCAGCAGTAGCGGGGGGGCATTACGTGAGCAGTTCTTC.

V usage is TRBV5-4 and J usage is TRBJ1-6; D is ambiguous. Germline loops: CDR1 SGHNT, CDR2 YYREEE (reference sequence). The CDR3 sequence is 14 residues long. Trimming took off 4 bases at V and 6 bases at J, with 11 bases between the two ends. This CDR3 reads CASSPLEANSPLHF. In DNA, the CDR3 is TGTGCCAGCAGCCCCTTGGAGGCTAATTCACCCCTCCACTTT.

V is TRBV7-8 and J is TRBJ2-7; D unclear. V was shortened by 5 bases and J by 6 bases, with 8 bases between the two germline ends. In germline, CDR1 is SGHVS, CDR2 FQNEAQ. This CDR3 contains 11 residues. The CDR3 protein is CASSPRGEQYF. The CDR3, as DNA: TGTGCCAGCAGCCCCCGCGGCGAGCAGTACTTC.

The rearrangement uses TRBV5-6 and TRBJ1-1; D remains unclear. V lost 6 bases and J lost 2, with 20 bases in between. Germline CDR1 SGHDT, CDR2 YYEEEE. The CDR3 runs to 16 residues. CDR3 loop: CASTLDAGSSNTEAFF. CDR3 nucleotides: TGTGCCAGCACCCTGGACGCGGGGTCCTCAAACACTGAAGCTTTCTTT.

The CDR3 protein is CASSYSTGQGAGEQFF. For the CDR3, the DNA is TGTGCCAGCAGTTACTCGACGGGACAGGGGGCTGGGGAGCAGTTCTTC. V usage is TRBV6-5 and J usage is TRBJ2-1, with TRBD1 matching over 12 bases. V lost 0 bases and J lost 10; bases outside the gene matches: 7. Germline V gene sequence: CDR1 MNHEY, CDR2 SVGAGI. There are 16 residues in the CDR3.

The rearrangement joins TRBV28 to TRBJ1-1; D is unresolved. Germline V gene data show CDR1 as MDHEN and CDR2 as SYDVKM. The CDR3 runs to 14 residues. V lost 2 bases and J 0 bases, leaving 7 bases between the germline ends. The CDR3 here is CASSLTTVNTEAFF. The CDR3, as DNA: TGTGCCAGCAGTTTAACCACGGTGAACACTGAAGCTTTCTTT.

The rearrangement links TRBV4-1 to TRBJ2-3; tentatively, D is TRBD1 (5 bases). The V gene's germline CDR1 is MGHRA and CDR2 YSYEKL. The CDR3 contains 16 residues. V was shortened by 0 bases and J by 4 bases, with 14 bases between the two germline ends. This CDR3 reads CASSQDWGGGSDTQYF. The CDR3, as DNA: TGCGCCAGCAGCCAAGACTGGGGCGGCGGATCAGATACGCAGTATTTT.

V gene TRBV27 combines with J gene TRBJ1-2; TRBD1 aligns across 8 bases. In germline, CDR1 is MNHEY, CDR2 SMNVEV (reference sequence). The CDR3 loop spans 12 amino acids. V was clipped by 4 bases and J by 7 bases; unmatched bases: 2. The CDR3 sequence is CASSSTGGGYTF. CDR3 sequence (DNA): TGTGCCAGCAGTTCTACAGGGGGTGGCTACACCTTC.

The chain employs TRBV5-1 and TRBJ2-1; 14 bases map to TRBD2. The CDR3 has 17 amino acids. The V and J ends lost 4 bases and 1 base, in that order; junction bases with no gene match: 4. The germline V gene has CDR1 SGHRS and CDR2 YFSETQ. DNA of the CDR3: TGCGCCAGCAGCCTGGGACTAGCGGGGGTGTCCTACAATGAGCAGTTCTTC. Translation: CASSLGLAGVSYNEQFF.

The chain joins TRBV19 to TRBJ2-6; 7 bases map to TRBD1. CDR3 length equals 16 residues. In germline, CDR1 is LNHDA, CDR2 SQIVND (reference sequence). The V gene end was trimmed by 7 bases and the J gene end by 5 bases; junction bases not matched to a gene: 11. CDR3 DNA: TGTGCCAGTAAGATGAGGGGGCCGGGGAGGGCCAACGTCCTGACTTTC. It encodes CASKMRGPGRANVLTF.

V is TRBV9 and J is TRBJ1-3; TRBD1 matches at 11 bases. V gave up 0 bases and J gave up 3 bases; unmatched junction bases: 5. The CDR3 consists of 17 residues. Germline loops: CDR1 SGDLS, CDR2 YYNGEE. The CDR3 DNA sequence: TGTGCCAGCAGCGTAGCTGTGGACAGGGGGCTTGGAAACACCATATATTTT. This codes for CASSVAVDRGLGNTIYF.

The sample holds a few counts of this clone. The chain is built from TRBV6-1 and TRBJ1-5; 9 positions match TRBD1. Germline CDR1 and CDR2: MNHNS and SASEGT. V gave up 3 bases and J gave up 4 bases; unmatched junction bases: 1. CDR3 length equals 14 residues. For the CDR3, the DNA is TGTGCCAGCAGTGAGGGGACAGGGAATCAGCCCCAGCATTTT. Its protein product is CASSEGTGNQPQHF.

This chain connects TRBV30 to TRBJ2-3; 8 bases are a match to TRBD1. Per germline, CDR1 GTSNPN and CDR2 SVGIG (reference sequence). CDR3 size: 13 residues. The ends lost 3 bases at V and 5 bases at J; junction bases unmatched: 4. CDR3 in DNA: TGTGCCTGGAGGGACAGGGATGAAGATACGCAGTATTTT. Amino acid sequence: CAWRDRDEDTQYF.

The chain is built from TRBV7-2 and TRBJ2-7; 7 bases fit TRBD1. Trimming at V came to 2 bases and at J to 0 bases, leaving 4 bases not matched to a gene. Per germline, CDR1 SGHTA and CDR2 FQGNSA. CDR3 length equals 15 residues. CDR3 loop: CASSLTGVPSYEQYF. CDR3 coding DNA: TGTGCCAGCAGCTTAACAGGGGTGCCCTCCTACGAGCAGTACTTC. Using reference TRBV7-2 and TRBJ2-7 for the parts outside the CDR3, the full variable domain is GAGVSQSPSNKVTEKGKDVELRCDPISGHTALYWYRQSLGQGLEFLIYFQGNSAPDKSGLPSDRFSAERTGGSVSTLTIQRTQQEDSAVYLCASSLTGVPSYEQYFGPGTRLTVT.

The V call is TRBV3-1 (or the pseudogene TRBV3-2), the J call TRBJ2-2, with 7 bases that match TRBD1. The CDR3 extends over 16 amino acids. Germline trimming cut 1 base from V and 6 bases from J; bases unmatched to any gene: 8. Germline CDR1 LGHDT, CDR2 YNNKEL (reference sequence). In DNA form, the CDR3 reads TGTGCCAGCAGCCAAGGGGCGACAGGGTTTGCCGGGGAGCTGTTTTTT. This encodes CASSQGATGFAGELFF.

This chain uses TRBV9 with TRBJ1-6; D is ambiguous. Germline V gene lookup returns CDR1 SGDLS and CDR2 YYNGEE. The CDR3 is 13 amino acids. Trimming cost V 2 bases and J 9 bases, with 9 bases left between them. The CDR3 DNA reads TGTGCCAGCAGCGTTAGTGACTCTTCACCCCTCCACTTT. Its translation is CASSVSDSSPLHF.

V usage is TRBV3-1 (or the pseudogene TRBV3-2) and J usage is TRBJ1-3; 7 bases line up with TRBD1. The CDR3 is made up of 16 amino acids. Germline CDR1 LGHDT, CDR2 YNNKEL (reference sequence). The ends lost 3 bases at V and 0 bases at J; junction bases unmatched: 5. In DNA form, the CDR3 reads TGTGCCAGCAGCCAGTTAGGGGGCTCCTCTGGAAACACCATATATTTT. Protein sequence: CASSQLGGSSGNTIYF.

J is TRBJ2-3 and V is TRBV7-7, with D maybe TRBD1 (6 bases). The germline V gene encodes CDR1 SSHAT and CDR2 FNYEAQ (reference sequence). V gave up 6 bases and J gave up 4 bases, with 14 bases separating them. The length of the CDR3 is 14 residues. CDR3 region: CASSTGSGPDTQYF. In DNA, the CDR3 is TGTGCCAGCAGTACAGGGAGTGGGCCAGATACGCAGTATTTT. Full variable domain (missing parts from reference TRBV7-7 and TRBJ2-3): GAGVSQSPRYKVTKRGQDVTLRCDPISSHATLYWYQQALGQGPEFLTYFNYEAQPDKSGLPSDRFSAERPEGSISTLTIQRTEQRDSAMYRCASSTGSGPDTQYFGPGTRLTVL.

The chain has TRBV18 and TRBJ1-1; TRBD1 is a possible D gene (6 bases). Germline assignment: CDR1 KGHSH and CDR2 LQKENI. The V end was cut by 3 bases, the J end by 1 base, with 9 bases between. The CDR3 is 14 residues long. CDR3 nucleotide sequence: TGTGCCAGCTCACCCGGACAGCCGAACACTGAAGCTTTCTTT. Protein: CASSPGQPNTEAFF.